A single sample gave rise to the 10 T cell receptor beta chains below, sequenced in a study of T cell responses to AZD1222 COVID-19 vaccine. The assay was immunoSEQ multiplex PCR, and TCRdb's table has in-frame clones only and misses some. Counted here are 150,000 to 180,000 clones, over 85% occurring once; the ten biggest clones make up 15% to 20%. The specimen comprised peripheral blood, sampled on day 0 of AZD1222 vaccination. These receptor sequences come from an adult in good health.

V and J are TRBV7-2 and TRBJ1-2; TRBD1 agrees at 12 bases. Trimming cost V 1 base and J 2 bases; bases outside gene matches: 2. The germline CDR1 and CDR2 sequences are SGHTA and FQGNSA. This CDR3 comprises 16 residues. CDR3 amino acids: CASSLGGTGGNYGYTF. The CDR3 nucleotides are TGTGCCAGCAGCTTAGGAGGGACAGGGGGCAACTATGGCTACACCTTC.

Ten or more counts support this clone. The chain joins TRBV9 to TRBJ1-4; a weak D match, TRBD1 (5 bases). The CDR3 spans 13 residues. Germline-derived CDR1 and CDR2 are SGDLS and YYNGEE. Trimming took 3 bases from V and 7 from J, leaving 10 bases between them. The CDR3 region is CASSAGSGEKLFF. In nucleotides, the CDR3 is TGTGCCAGCAGCGCAGGGAGTGGTGAAAAACTGTTTTTT.

This clone has a single count. This chain uses TRBV7-6 with TRBJ1-3; D possibly corresponds to TRBD1 (6 bases). The CDR3 length is 16 residues. V dropped 5 bases and J dropped 0 bases, with 14 bases sitting between them. CDR1 SGHVS and CDR2 FNYEAQ come from the germline V gene. The CDR3 region has the DNA TGTGCCAGCAGCCCCAACCAGGGGACCTCTGGAAACACCATATATTTT. Translated: CASSPNQGTSGNTIYF.

V is TRBV7-2 and J is TRBJ1-1; D gene uncertain. V was trimmed by 1 base and J by 1 base, leaving 7 bases between them. This CDR3 has 14 residues. Germline CDR1 is SGHTA and CDR2 is FQGNSA. CDR3 nucleotides: TGTGCCAGCAGCTTAGATCGGGCGAACACTGAAGCTTTCTTT. Protein sequence: CASSLDRANTEAFF.

This clone occurred once. The chain uses TRBV9 and TRBJ2-1; 9 bases align to TRBD2. This CDR3 is built from 14 residues. Trimming at V came to 5 bases and at J to 5 bases, leaving 5 bases not matched to a gene. Germline loops: CDR1 SGDLS, CDR2 YYNGEE. The CDR3 DNA follows: TGTGCCAGCAGTCCGGGACTAGCTGACAATGAGCAGTTCTTC. Translation gives CASSPGLADNEQFF.

This clone has a single count. The chain joins TRBV18 to TRBJ1-5; 7 bases map to TRBD1. V gave up 3 bases and J gave up 4 bases; unmatched junction bases: 12. From germline, CDR1 is KGHSH and CDR2 LQKENI. The CDR3 is 17 residues long. CDR3 nucleotides: TGTGCCAGCTCACCCGCGCCTCCGGGACAGACAAATCAGCCCCAGCATTTT. It encodes CASSPAPPGQTNQPQHF.

V usage is TRBV29-1 and J usage is TRBJ2-5; D uncertain. The CDR3 has 14 residues. The ends were cut back, 1 base at V and 0 bases at J, with 9 bases in the middle. Germline V gives CDR1 SQVTM, CDR2 ANQGSEA. As DNA, the CDR3 is TGCAGCGTTGAAGTTTGGCAGTACCAAGAGACCCAGTACTTC. Protein product: CSVEVWQYQETQYF.

This rearrangement joins TRBV7-9 to TRBJ1-1; D is unresolved. Per the germline V gene, CDR1 is SEHNR and CDR2 is FQNEAQ (reference sequence). V was clipped by 4 bases and J by 0 bases, with 9 bases between them. This CDR3 is built from 14 residues. The CDR3 reads CASSSGDLNTEAFF. CDR3 in DNA: TGTGCCAGCAGCTCCGGAGACCTGAACACTGAAGCTTTCTTT.

The chain links TRBV6-2 or TRBV6-3 to TRBJ2-1, with D possibly matching TRBD1 (5 bases). Trimming removed 0 bases at V and 10 bases at J, with 10 bases between. Germline CDR1 and CDR2: MNHEY and SVGEGT. The CDR3 loop spans 13 amino acids. The CDR3 here is CASSYSIWTEQFF. As DNA, the CDR3 is TGTGCCAGCAGTTACTCGATATGGACAGAGCAGTTCTTC.

The CDR3 coding sequence is TGTGCCAGCAGCCCGGGGGGAGTAAATGTTCGGTTGACCCAGTACTTC. Translating gives CASSPGGVNVRLTQYF. The chain recombines TRBV5-4 with TRBJ2-5; 7 bases are a match to TRBD2. Germline values: CDR1 SGHNT, CDR2 YYREEE (reference sequence). The trim removed 4 bases at V and 7 bases at J, leaving 16 bases unmatched. This CDR3 spans 16 amino acids.